The TCR beta chain under discussion was sequenced for a study of cytomegalovirus exposure and HLA in healthy donors. Overall study findings and caveats: For cytomegalovirus status, the classifier reportedly gave diagnoses with high specificity and sensitivity.

This CDR3 contains 13 residues. Germline-derived CDR1 and CDR2 are SGHVS and FQNEAQ. Trimming pared 1 base from V and 2 bases from J, leaving 6 bases between. With 60 Vbeta and 13 Jbeta primers, the PCR was carried out. Profiled with immunoSEQ multiplex PCR; TCRdb holds only in-frame clones, not every one. Among a few hundred thousand clones listed, around 80% were seen once. Points on this clone: The antigen is undetermined.

J is TRBJ2-7 and V is TRBV7-8; TRBD1 is a possible D gene (5 bases). The material sequenced was PBMCs. This clonotype was sampled from a man in his forties in good health and CMV-seronegative. For the CDR3, the DNA is TGTGCCAGCAGCTTAGTAGGGGCCTACGAGCAGTACTTC. Translated: CASSLVGAYEQYF.